Listed below are T cell receptor beta chains from one sample, sequenced in a study of blood T cells in healthy people across ages. TCRdb re-called the 5' RACE reads through MiXCR, storing one row per CDR3 protein. In the table there are some 1 million distinct CDR3 sequences, 35% to 55% of which are singletons. The material sequenced was blood. These receptors were obtained from a woman aged 55-75 years in good health. The CDR3 runs from the conserved cysteine through the conserved F or W. D genes are given only for firm matches. Only part of the rows carry a size: once, few, many, or a class if the clone is expanded.

CDR3 length	V gene	clone size	J gene	D gene	CDR3 protein	CDR3 DNA
16	TRBV5-1	few	TRBJ2-5	-	CASSLGGGTAMETQYF	TGCGCCAGCAGCTTGGGGGGGGGGACAGCAATGGAGACCCAGTACTTC
13	TRBV2	-	TRBJ1-1	-	CASNAQGSTEAFF	TGTGCCAGCAATGCCCAGGGGAGCACTGAAGCTTTCTTT
15	TRBV9	-	TRBJ2-3	-	CASSLQATSTDTQYF	TGTGCCAGCAGCTTACAGGCGACTAGCACAGATACGCAGTATTTT
18	TRBV7-9	many	TRBJ2-7	TRBD2	CASSLATSGTSGSYEQYF	TGTGCCAGCAGCTTAGCGACCTCCGGGACTAGCGGATCCTACGAGCAGTACTTC
18	TRBV12-3/TRBV12-4	-	TRBJ1-1	-	CASSLALRGTVTNTEAFF	TGTGCCAGCAGTTTAGCGTTGAGAGGTACAGTTACAAACACTGAAGCTTTCTTT
15	TRBV12-3/TRBV12-4	few	TRBJ2-1	-	CASSLGGLIPHEQFF	TGTGCCAGCAGTTTAGGCGGACTGATCCCCCATGAGCAGTTCTTC
15	TRBV19	-	TRBJ2-1	-	CASSIARGLHDEQFF	TGTGCCAGTAGTATAGCCAGGGGACTTCATGATGAGCAGTTCTTC
15	TRBV5-1	-	TRBJ2-1	TRBD1	CAGSLVQGAGNEQFF	TGCGCCGGCAGCTTGGTACAGGGGGCGGGGAATGAGCAGTTCTTC
14	TRBV20-1	few	TRBJ2-5	TRBD1	CSAPPQGVGETQYF	TGCAGTGCTCCCCCTCAGGGGGTAGGAGAGACCCAGTACTTC
14	TRBV7-9	-	TRBJ2-3	TRBD2	CASPGTSGRDTQYF	TGTGCCAGCCCTGGGACTAGCGGGAGAGATACGCAGTATTTT
16	TRBV4-1	-	TRBJ2-3	-	CASSQYGAGSTGTQYF	TGCGCCAGCAGCCAATATGGGGCAGGGAGCACAGGTACGCAGTATTTT
13	TRBV12-3/TRBV12-4	-	TRBJ2-1	TRBD2	CASSFSGGNEQFF	TGTGCCAGCAGTTTCAGCGGGGGAAATGAGCAGTTCTTC
13	TRBV2	once	TRBJ2-7	-	CACSDGPWYEQYF	TGTGCCTGCAGTGATGGGCCGTGGTACGAGCAGTACTTC
14	TRBV7-6	-	TRBJ1-1	-	CASSPRVGQTEAFF	TGTGCCAGCAGCCCCCGGGTCGGACAGACTGAAGCTTTCTTT